One sample yielded the 30 T cell receptor beta chains listed below, sequenced in a study of blood T cell repertoires in COVID-19. The protocol was immunoSEQ multiplex PCR, while the TCRdb copy is restricted to in-frame clones and leaves out a portion. The profile covers 90,000 to 120,000 clones, with more than 80% appearing a single time and roughly 4.9% taken by the ten largest. Material: peripheral blood. The receptors shown here come from a man aged 35 to 55 with active or convalescent COVID-19.

CDR3 loop: CASSESNRGYTF. Here the CDR3 DNA reads TGTGCCAGCAGTGAATCAAACAGAGGCTACACCTTC. This chain links TRBV25-1 with TRBJ1-2; no firm D call. Germline-derived CDR1 and CDR2 are MGHDK and SYGVNS. V lost 1 base, J lost 8 bases, and 8 bases lay in between. This CDR3 has 12 residues.

V gene TRBV6-5 combines with J gene TRBJ2-1; 10 bases are shared with TRBD2. CDR1 is MNHEY and CDR2 is SVGAGI in the germline V gene. The V gene end was trimmed by 7 bases and the J gene end by 4 bases; junction bases not matched to a gene: 7. The CDR3 is made up of 15 amino acids. This CDR3 is CASTKAGGPYNEQFF. Here the CDR3 DNA reads TGTGCCAGCACAAAAGCGGGAGGGCCGTACAATGAGCAGTTCTTC.

The chain is built from TRBV19 and TRBJ1-5; tentatively, D is TRBD1 (6 bases). Germline CDR1 and CDR2: LNHDA and SQIVND (reference sequence). Deletions cut 8 bases from V and 7 bases from J, with 18 bases between. The CDR3 spans 14 residues. The CDR3 region has the DNA TGTGCCAGTTCGGGACATCGGGGGGGACAGCCCCAGCATTTT. This codes for CASSGHRGGQPQHF.

J is TRBJ2-7 and V is TRBV11-1; 10 bases are a match to TRBD2. The V gene end was trimmed by 5 bases and the J gene end by 1 base; junction bases not matched to a gene: 5. CDR3 length: 15 residues. From germline, CDR1 is SGHAT and CDR2 FQDESV (reference sequence). The CDR3 nucleotides read TGTGCCAGCAGCCCCGGACTAGCGGAGTCCTACGAGCAGTACTTC. It yields the protein CASSPGLAESYEQYF. The full variable domain, with the rest looked up from reference TRBV11-1 and TRBJ2-7, is EAEVAQSPRYKITEKSQAVAFWCDPISGHATLYWYRQILGQGPELLVQFQDESVVDDSQLPKDRFSAERLKGVDSTLKIQPAELGDSAMYLCASSPGLAESYEQYFGPGTRLTVT.

This rearrangement joins TRBV28 to TRBJ1-4; D may be TRBD1 (6 bases). Germline CDR1 MDHEN, CDR2 SYDVKM. V was clipped by 1 base and J by 4 bases, with 34 bases between them. The CDR3 covers 23 residues. The CDR3 loop is CASSLSATLRVTGSRDHNEKLFF. DNA of the CDR3: TGTGCCAGCAGTTTATCGGCAACCCTCAGAGTAACAGGGAGTAGGGATCATAATGAAAAACTGTTTTTT.

The table lists this clone with a few counts. The V gene is TRBV6-4, the J gene TRBJ1-5; D not resolved. CDR3 length equals 13 residues. V was pared by 5 bases and J by 0 bases, with 5 bases between. Germline CDR1 is MRHNA and CDR2 is SNTAGT. CDR3 nucleotide sequence: TGTGCCAGCAGTTATAATAGCAATCAGCCCCAGCATTTT. It specifies CASSYNSNQPQHF.

The chain has TRBV6-5 and TRBJ1-1, with 9 bases aligning to TRBD1. This CDR3 is 15 amino acids long. The V segment lost 6 bases and the J segment 3 bases; nucleotides outside the gene matches: 8. Germline V lookup: CDR1 MNHEY, CDR2 SVGAGI. The CDR3 sequence: CASRQQGASDTEAFF. The CDR3 DNA sequence: TGTGCCAGCAGACAACAGGGGGCCTCGGACACTGAAGCTTTCTTT.

The chain recombines TRBV7-9 with TRBJ2-7; 7 bases align to TRBD2. Germline-derived CDR1 and CDR2 are SEHNR and FQNEAQ (reference sequence). This CDR3 has 13 amino acids. V lost 5 bases, J lost 3 bases, and 4 bases stayed unmatched. The CDR3 sequence is CASSPSGIYEQYF. DNA of the CDR3: TGTGCCAGCAGCCCGAGCGGGATCTACGAGCAGTACTTC.

The J gene is TRBJ2-5, the V gene TRBV10-2; D unresolved. This CDR3 is built from 11 residues. Germline V CDR1 and CDR2: WSHSY, SAAADI. The ends were cut back, 4 bases at V and 5 bases at J, with 5 bases in the middle. CDR3 in amino acids: CASSGAETQYF. The CDR3 bases are TGCGCCAGCAGTGGGGCCGAGACCCAGTACTTC.

The genes are TRBV6-2 or TRBV6-3 and TRBJ2-1; 9 bases are shared with TRBD2. The CDR3 sequence is 15 residues long. Germline V gene sequence: CDR1 MNHEY, CDR2 SVGEGT. J was trimmed by 8 bases and V by 0 bases; bases with no gene match: 5. The CDR3, as DNA: TGTGCCAGCAGTTACTCGAGGCTAGCGGGGTATGAGCAGTTCTTC. This translates into CASSYSRLAGYEQFF.

The chain combines TRBV27 with TRBJ2-7; the match to TRBD1 covers 9 bases. This CDR3 is 14 amino acids long. Germline values: CDR1 MNHEY, CDR2 SMNVEV (reference sequence). The V gene end was trimmed by 5 bases and the J gene end by 5 bases; junction bases not matched to a gene: 7. CDR3 residues: CASSPGTGLNEQYF. The CDR3 DNA follows: TGTGCCAGCAGTCCGGGGACAGGGCTGAACGAGCAGTACTTC.

This chain joins TRBV4-3 and TRBJ1-1; D remains unclear. CDR1 and CDR2 from the germline V gene are LGHNA and YSLEER. Trimming removed 0 bases at V and 11 bases at J, with 10 bases between. The length of the CDR3 is 12 residues. CDR3 nucleotide sequence: TGCGCCAGCAGCCAAGAGTACGGGGTCGCTTTCTTT. Its translation is CASSQEYGVAFF.

The V and J genes are TRBV7-8 and TRBJ2-1; TRBD2 aligns across 14 bases. V gave up 3 bases and J gave up 8 bases; unmatched junction bases: 3. The CDR3 spans 15 residues. The germline V gene has CDR1 SGHVS and CDR2 FQNEAQ. The CDR3 spells CASSLGLAGVYEQFF. The DNA of the CDR3 is TGTGCCAGCAGCTTGGGACTAGCGGGAGTCTATGAGCAGTTCTTC.

The chain recombines TRBV9 with TRBJ2-7; weak D call: TRBD2 (5 bases). Trimming shortened V by 2 bases and J by 12 bases, and 21 bases separated the two germline ends. Germline V gene sequence: CDR1 SGDLS, CDR2 YYNGEE. CDR3 length: 14 residues. This chain's CDR3 is CASSVSETNTRRYF. Written as DNA, the CDR3 is TGTGCCAGCAGCGTTAGCGAGACTAATACAAGGAGGTACTTC.

This clone was detected only a few times. This rearrangement joins TRBV4-1 to TRBJ1-2; D perhaps matches TRBD1 (5 bases). The V end lost 1 base, the J end lost 0 bases, and 15 bases lay between the germline ends. The germline V gene encodes CDR1 MGHRA and CDR2 YSYEKL. This CDR3 has 17 amino acids. CDR3 loop: CASSQVSPGSTNYGYTF. The CDR3 DNA reads as TGCGCCAGCAGCCAAGTGTCCCCAGGGTCTACTAACTATGGCTACACCTTC.

CDR3 DNA sequence: TGTGCCAGCAGCTTTAAGGGGCCAACCTACGAGCAGTACTTC. Translation gives CASSFKGPTYEQYF. The gene calls are TRBV11-1 and TRBJ2-7, with a tentative D call TRBD1 (5 bases). The V gene lost 3 bases and the J gene lost 2 bases, with 11 bases spanning the gap. CDR1 is SGHAT and CDR2 is FQDESV in the germline V gene (reference sequence). This CDR3 has 14 amino acids.

CDR3 sequence: CASSSRQGEGDYNEQFF. CDR3 sequence (DNA): TGTGCCAGCAGTTCCCGACAGGGTGAGGGAGATTACAATGAGCAGTTCTTC. The chain combines TRBV28 with TRBJ2-1, with 7 positions matching TRBD1. With 4 bases clipped from V and 4 bases from J, the junction kept 13 bases outside the gene matches. CDR3 size: 17 residues. Germline CDR1 MDHEN, CDR2 SYDVKM.

The V and J genes are TRBV19 and TRBJ1-2, with 7 bases aligning to TRBD1. The CDR3 is 12 residues long. Germline V gives CDR1 LNHDA, CDR2 SQIVND (reference sequence). The V segment lost 7 bases and the J segment 8 bases; nucleotides outside the gene matches: 7. The CDR3 sequence: CASIGQVPGYTF. CDR3 nucleotides: TGTGCCAGTATAGGACAGGTTCCCGGCTACACCTTC.

The rearrangement uses TRBV27 and TRBJ2-2; D might be TRBD2 (5 bases). V dropped 3 bases and J dropped 6 bases, with 14 bases sitting between them. CDR3 length equals 15 residues. Looked up from germline, CDR1 is MNHEY and CDR2 is SMNVEV (reference sequence). The CDR3 bases are TGTGCCAGCAGTTTCGGGCCCCAGCGGTCCGGGGAGCTGTTTTTT. As protein: CASSFGPQRSGELFF.

The CDR3 region has the DNA TGTGCCACCAGTGACCCCCAGAGTAGACTAGCGGGAGATGGGGATACGCAGTATTTT. Its translation is CATSDPQSRLAGDGDTQYF. The rearrangement links TRBV24-1 to TRBJ2-3; TRBD2 matches 12 bases. This CDR3 spans 19 amino acids. After removal of 4 bases from V and 6 bases from J, the junction contained 16 bases not matched to a gene. Per the germline V gene, CDR1 is KGHDR and CDR2 is SFDVKD.

The V gene is TRBV18, the J gene TRBJ1-4; D might be TRBD1 (5 bases). Germline CDR1 KGHSH, CDR2 LQKENI. The ends were cut back, 4 bases at V and 3 bases at J, with 15 bases in the middle. This CDR3 is 16 amino acids long. The CDR3 nucleotides are TGTGCCAGCTCACATCGCCGAGACAGCCCTAATGAAAAACTGTTTTTT. This codes for CASSHRRDSPNEKLFF.

The rearrangement uses TRBV9 and TRBJ2-7, with 8 positions matching TRBD1. Trimming cost V 5 bases and J 0 bases; bases outside gene matches: 7. The CDR3 covers 15 residues. Per germline, CDR1 SGDLS and CDR2 YYNGEE. The CDR3 is CASSFGQGPSYEQYF. CDR3 DNA sequence: TGTGCCAGCAGTTTCGGACAGGGCCCCTCCTACGAGCAGTACTTC.

The rearrangement joins TRBV28 to TRBJ2-1; 7 positions agree with TRBD2. The trim removed 2 bases at V and 15 bases at J, leaving 7 bases unmatched. Germline CDR1 and CDR2: MDHEN and SYDVKM. CDR3 length: 12 residues. The CDR3 loop reads CASSLGGSGRFF. The CDR3 bases are TGTGCCAGCAGTTTAGGCGGGAGTGGGCGGTTCTTC.

The rearrangement joins TRBV5-8 to TRBJ2-1, with 8 bases matching TRBD2. The CDR3 loop spans 14 amino acids. V shed 2 bases and J 8 bases; nucleotides not matched to a gene: 6. The germline V gene has CDR1 SGHTS and CDR2 YDEGEE. CDR3 protein: CASSFSGTVDEQFF. CDR3 in DNA: TGTGCCAGCAGCTTTAGCGGGACTGTAGATGAGCAGTTCTTC.

This chain connects TRBV30 to TRBJ2-5; D is uncertain. V was cut by 4 bases and J by 5 bases, with 11 bases left in between. Germline lookup yields CDR1 GTSNPN and CDR2 SVGIG (reference sequence). This CDR3 contains 12 residues. The CDR3: CAWNAHAETQYF. CDR3 DNA: TGTGCCTGGAACGCCCACGCGGAGACCCAGTACTTC.

A note on this clone: Other DNA sequences in this specimen translate into the identical CDR3. The CDR3 nucleotides read TGTGCCAGCAGTTTATCCCGCTACGAGCAGTACTTC. It encodes CASSLSRYEQYF. The chain links TRBV28 to TRBJ2-7, with D uncertain. This CDR3 is 12 amino acids long. CDR1 is MDHEN and CDR2 is SYDVKM in the germline V gene. V lost 1 base and J 3 bases, leaving 4 bases between the germline ends.

The gene calls are TRBV7-2 and TRBJ1-1; D perhaps matches TRBD1 (5 bases). This CDR3 is built from 13 residues. With 5 bases removed from V and 5 bases from J, the gap between germline ends came to 12 bases. Per the germline V gene, CDR1 is SGHTA and CDR2 is FQGNSA. The CDR3 loop reads CASSRGEGTEAFF. The CDR3, as DNA: TGTGCCAGCAGCCGAGGGGAGGGGACTGAAGCTTTCTTT.

For the CDR3, the DNA is TGTGCCAGCAGCCAAAACTTAGGGACAGGGGGCGGTGGCGGGGAGCTGTTTTTT. It translates to CASSQNLGTGGGGGELFF. The genes are TRBV3-1 (or the pseudogene TRBV3-2) and TRBJ2-2; TRBD1 agrees at 12 bases. CDR3 length equals 18 residues. J was trimmed by 7 bases and V by 2 bases; bases with no gene match: 11. The V gene's germline CDR1 is LGHDT and CDR2 YNNKEL (reference sequence).

The J gene is TRBJ2-1, the V gene TRBV14, with 8 bases identical to TRBD2. The CDR3 extends over 15 amino acids. The V gene's germline CDR1 is SGHDN and CDR2 FVKESK. The ends lost 5 bases at V and 1 base at J; junction bases unmatched: 4. For the CDR3, the DNA is TGTGCCAGCAGCTTAAGCGGGAGTTCCTACAATGAGCAGTTCTTC. It yields the protein CASSLSGSSYNEQFF.

The DNA of the CDR3 is TGTGCCAGCAGCCAACCAGCGGGAGTCGGCTACAATGAGCAGTTCTTC. This gives the protein CASSQPAGVGYNEQFF. The V gene is TRBV3-1 (or the pseudogene TRBV3-2), the J gene TRBJ2-1; 8 bases agree with TRBD2. From germline, CDR1 is LGHDT and CDR2 YNNKEL (reference sequence). The CDR3 totals 16 residues. V lost 2 bases, J lost 3 bases, and 6 bases stayed unmatched.